This TCR beta chain was recorded in a study of early T cells in non-severe SARS-CoV-2 infection. Study-level information: Unsorted whole blood bulk RNA was sequenced, with unpaired chains. Study findings and constraints: Database matching using VDJdb favored anti-spike CD8 responses, with private and CD4 specificities left missing.

With respect to this clonotype: Its antigen is unidentified. The junction differs from germline at one of its ends, possibly a read error.

Individual cDNA molecules carried attached unique molecular identifiers. TCRdb reprocessed the 5' RACE reads via MiXCR and lists one record per CDR3 protein. The profile shows more than 75,000 distinct CDR3 sequences, under 15% of them singletons. The clonotype was recovered from an adult who was a healthcare worker with PCR-confirmed SARS-CoV-2 infection or an uninfected control (not recorded which). The material sequenced was whole blood.

CDR3 DNA: TGTGCTAGCAGCTTGACAGGGATGGAGACCCAGTACTTC. Its translation is CASSLTGMETQYF. The gene calls are TRBV7-7 and TRBJ2-5; 7 nucleotides agree with TRBD1. The CDR3 covers 13 residues. Germline CDR1 is SSHAT and CDR2 is FNYEAQ (reference sequence).